This T cell receptor beta chain was obtained from a study of blood T cell repertoires in COVID-19 (dated by TCRdb to between 2020 and 2021). With respect to the entire study: Collaborator samples came from the United States, Italy and Spain and covered acute and convalescent phases of COVID-19. The prospective study material was composed of cDNA or gDNA derived from T cells, B-cell-depleted T cells, or PBMCs. The dataset comprised deeply sampled blood TCRbeta repertoires from subjects exposed to, actively infected with, or recovered from COVID-19. The repertoires were made available in a free public database intended to serve as a resource for research on the immune response to SARS-CoV-2. Samples were obtained from the ongoing ImmuneRACE study (first 160 participants) and from over a thousand subjects provided by 6 global collaborators. The sample metadata nearly always contained a de-identified subject ID, COVID-19 status, age in years and sex. Where available, HLA class I and class II types were taken from metadata supplied by the sample provider and were not determined by assay-based typing.

Taken from cysteine to phenylalanine, the CDR3 has 14 residues. Left in the record is the CDR3 DNA by itself, 42 bases read in frame from the first base. Trimming costs V 3 bases and J 5 bases, and their ends lie 13 bases apart. Based on the germline V gene (reference sequence), the CDR1 and CDR2 sequences are SEHNR and FQNEAQ. To note about this clone: Its antigen target is currently unknown. Per-base qualities were not stored, and no clone one base away is much larger.

The paper as a whole reports these results and caveats: The quantity of clinical and demographic metadata differed by source and by participant and was supplied without curation.

TCRbeta CDR3 regions were amplified from genomic DNA using the immunoSEQ Assay, a bias-controlled multiplex PCR. Turning to the authors' computational methods: The number of nucleated cells in each sample was estimated by amplification of reference gene primers within the assay. Sequence reads were collapsed and filtered to measure the absolute abundance of every unique TCRbeta CDR3 rearrangement. For each sample, productive Simpson clonality was calculated as the square root of Simpson's diversity index across productive rearrangements. TCRdb holds this immuneACCESS table with in-frame rearrangements only. Some clones are missing; in checked studies, unresolved V genes explain under half, and the rest has no known cause. From that table come the V and J calls and clone size; the DNA was used to work out D and trimming. The sample includes some 150,000 clones, with almost 90% observed a single time. 1.5% of the sample belongs to the ten largest clones.

Collaborating institutions collected whole blood in K2EDTA tubes following their own protocols. Collaborator samples were shipped for TCRbeta analysis as frozen whole blood, isolated PBMCs, or DNA extracted from either sample type. The V and J segments used are TRBV7-9 and TRBJ1-1; the D gene is not confidently resolved. The TCR sequence derives from a woman aged 60-75 years with acute or convalescent COVID-19. Material for sequencing was peripheral blood. The CDR3 is CASSFSLGGTEAFF. The DNA sequence is given as TGTGCCAGCAGCTTTAGCTTGGGTGGAACTGAAGCTTTCTTT.